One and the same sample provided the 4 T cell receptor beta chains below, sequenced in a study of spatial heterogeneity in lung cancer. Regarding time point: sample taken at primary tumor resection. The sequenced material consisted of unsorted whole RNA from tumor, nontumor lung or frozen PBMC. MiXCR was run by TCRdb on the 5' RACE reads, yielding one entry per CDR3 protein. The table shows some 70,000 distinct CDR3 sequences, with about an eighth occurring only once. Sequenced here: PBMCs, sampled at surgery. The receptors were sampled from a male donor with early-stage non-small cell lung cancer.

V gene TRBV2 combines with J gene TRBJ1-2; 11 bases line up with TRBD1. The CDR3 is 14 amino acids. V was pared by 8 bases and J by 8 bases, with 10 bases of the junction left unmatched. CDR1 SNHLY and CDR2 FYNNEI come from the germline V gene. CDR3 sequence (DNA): TGTGCCAGCGCGGACAGGGGGCGAGTAGGCGGCTACACCTTC. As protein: CASADRGRVGGYTF. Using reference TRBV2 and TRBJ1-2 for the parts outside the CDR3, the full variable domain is EPEVTQTPSHQVTQMGQEVILRCVPISNHLYFYWYRQILGQKVEFLVSFYNNEISEKSEIFDDQFSVERPDGSNFTLKIRSTKLEDSAMYFCASADRGRVGGYTFGSGTRLTVV.

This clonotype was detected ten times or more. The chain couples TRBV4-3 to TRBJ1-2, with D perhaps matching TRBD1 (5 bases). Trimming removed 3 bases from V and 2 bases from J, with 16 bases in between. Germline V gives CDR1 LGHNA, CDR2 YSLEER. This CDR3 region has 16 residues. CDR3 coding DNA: TGCGCCAGCAGCCATCTCCCGGGGGAGGACAACTATGGCTACACCTTC. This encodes CASSHLPGEDNYGYTF.

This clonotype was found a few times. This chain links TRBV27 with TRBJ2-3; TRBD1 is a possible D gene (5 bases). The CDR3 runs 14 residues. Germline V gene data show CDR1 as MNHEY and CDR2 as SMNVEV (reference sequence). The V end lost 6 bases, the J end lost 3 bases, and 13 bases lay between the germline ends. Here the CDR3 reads CASSQQGPTDTQYF. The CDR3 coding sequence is TGTGCCAGCAGCCAGCAGGGTCCGACAGATACGCAGTATTTT.

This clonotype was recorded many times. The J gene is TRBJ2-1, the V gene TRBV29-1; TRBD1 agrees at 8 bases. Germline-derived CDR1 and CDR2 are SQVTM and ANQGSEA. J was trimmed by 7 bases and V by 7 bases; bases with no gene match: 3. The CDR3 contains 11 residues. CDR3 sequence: CSATGGNEQFF. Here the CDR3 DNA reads TGCAGCGCCACAGGGGGTAATGAGCAGTTCTTC.